The T cell receptor beta chain under discussion was sequenced for a study of CD8 T cells in ankylosing spondylitis. TCRdb passed the 5' RACE reads through MiXCR, listing each CDR3 protein once. The profile shows 250,000 to 400,000 distinct CDR3 sequences, 11% of them singletons. Study observations and caveats: Significant enrichment of disease-linked clones was reported in matched ankylosing spondylitis synovial fluid.

The trim removed 3 bases at V and 0 bases at J, leaving 3 bases unmatched. CDR3 size: 16 residues. CDR1 and CDR2 from the germline V gene are DFQATT and SNEGSKA (reference sequence). This clonotype was seen only a few times. The antigen is not known. The sequenced sample consisted of blood, either unsorted or a sorted T cell fraction (not recorded which). The sequence was obtained from a female donor with ankylosing spondylitis or in good health (not recorded which). V gene TRBV20-1 combines with J gene TRBJ2-1; TRBD2 matches at 12 bases. The DNA of the CDR3 is TGCAGTGCTAGCCTACTAGCGGGGGGCTCCTACAATGAGCAGTTCTTC. It encodes CSASLLAGGSYNEQFF.